Below, one T cell receptor (beta chain) is given with its context. In the original workflow: From reference gene primer amplification, estimates of nucleated cell counts were derived. Sequencing was performed with immunoSEQ multiplex PCR; in TCRdb, only in-frame clones are kept and a portion is missing. V, J and clone size are taken as reported in that table, and D and trimming were inferred from the DNA itself. The profile shows about 26,000 clones, roughly 70% of them singletons. The sample originates from a study of blood T cell repertoires in COVID-19. About the study: Both acute and convalescent COVID-19 samples were obtained from the United States, Italy and Spain. The analysed material was cDNA or gDNA that came from T cells, B-cell-depleted T cells, or PBMCs.

The sequenced material came from peripheral blood. This TCR was sampled from a man aged 55-75 years with active or convalescent COVID-19.

This chain's CDR3 is CASSEGASGRTYEQYF. CDR3 DNA sequence: TGTGCCAGCAGCGAAGGAGCTAGCGGGAGGACCTACGAGCAGTACTTC. This rearrangement joins TRBV7-6 to TRBJ2-7, with TRBD2 identical over 11 bases. V dropped 5 bases and J dropped 2; count of bases not matched to a gene: 8. CDR1 SGHVS and CDR2 FNYEAQ come from the germline V gene. The CDR3 is 16 amino acids.